This TCR delta chain emerged from a study of Vδ1+ human thymocytes. Overall study findings and caveats: Unlike peripheral blood Vdelta1+ controls, thymic delta-chain sequences included 20% to 25% Vdelta2 and few Vdelta3. Highly polyclonal TRG and TRD repertoires with Gaussian CDR3 length distributions appeared in thymus.

In regard to this clone: Antigen unknown.

The length of the CDR3 is 18 residues. V lost 3 bases to trimming and J lost 1 base, with 21 bases between them. Germline V gives CDR1 TSWWSYY, CDR2 QGS. Sequences come from RNA converted to cDNA by reverse transcription. Multiplex PCR used pooled V-gene forward primers and a constant-region reverse primer to amplify CDR3s. With CATT, TCRdb re-called clones from the multiplex PCR reads. The sample records over 45,000 delta-chain clones, 15% being singletons. This sequence was found in a boy under two years old who had congenital heart surgery. Source material: Vdelta1+ gamma-delta thymocytes from the thymus. Specified subset: FACS-sorted CD3+ TCRalphabeta- TCRVdelta1+ TCRVdelta2- thymocytes. The chain uses TRDV1 and TRDJ1; maybe TRDD3 (5 bases). In DNA form, the CDR3 reads TGTGCTCTTGGGGAGTTACAGGAGTGGGGAGGAAGCACCGATAAACTCATCTTT. It codes for CALGELQEWGGSTDKLIF.